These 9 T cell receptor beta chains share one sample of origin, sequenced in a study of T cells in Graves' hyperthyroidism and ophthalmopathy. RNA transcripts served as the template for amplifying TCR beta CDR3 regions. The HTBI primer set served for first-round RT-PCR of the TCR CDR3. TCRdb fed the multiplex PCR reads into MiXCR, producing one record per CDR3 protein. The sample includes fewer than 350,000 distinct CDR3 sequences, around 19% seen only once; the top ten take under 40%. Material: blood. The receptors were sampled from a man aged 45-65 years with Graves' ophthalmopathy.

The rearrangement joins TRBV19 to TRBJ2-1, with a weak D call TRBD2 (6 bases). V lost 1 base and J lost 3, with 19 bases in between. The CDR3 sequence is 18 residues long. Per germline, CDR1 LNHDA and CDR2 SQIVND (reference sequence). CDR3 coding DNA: TGTGCCAGTAGTATAGGGTCTTCGAGGCTAGCGCACTACAATGAGCAGTTCTTC. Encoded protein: CASSIGSSRLAHYNEQFF.

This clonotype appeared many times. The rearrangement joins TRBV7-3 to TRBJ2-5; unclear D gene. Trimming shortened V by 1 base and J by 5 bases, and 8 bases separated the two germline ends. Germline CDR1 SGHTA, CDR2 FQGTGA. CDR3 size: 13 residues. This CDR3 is CASSLNLRETQYF. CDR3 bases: TGTGCCAGCAGCTTAAACCTCAGGGAGACCCAGTACTTC.

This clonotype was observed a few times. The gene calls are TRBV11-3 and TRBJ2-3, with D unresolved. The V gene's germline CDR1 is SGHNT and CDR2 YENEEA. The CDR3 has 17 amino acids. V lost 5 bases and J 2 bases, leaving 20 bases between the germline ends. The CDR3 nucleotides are TGTGCCAGCAGCGGATCAGGTCCCGATGGAGACACAGATACGCAGTATTTT. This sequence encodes CASSGSGPDGDTDTQYF.

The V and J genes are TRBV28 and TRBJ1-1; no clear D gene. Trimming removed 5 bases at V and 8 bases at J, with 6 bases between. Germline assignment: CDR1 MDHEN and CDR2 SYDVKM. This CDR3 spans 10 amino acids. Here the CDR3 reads CASSGREAFF. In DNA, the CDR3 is TGTGCCAGCAGTGGGAGGGAAGCTTTCTTT. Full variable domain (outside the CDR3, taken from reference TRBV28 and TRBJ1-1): DVKVTQSSRYLVKRTGEKVFLECVQDMDHENMFWYRQDPGLGLRLIYFSYDVKMKEKGDIPEGYSVSREKKERFSLILESASTNQTSMYLCASSGREAFFGQGTRLTVV.

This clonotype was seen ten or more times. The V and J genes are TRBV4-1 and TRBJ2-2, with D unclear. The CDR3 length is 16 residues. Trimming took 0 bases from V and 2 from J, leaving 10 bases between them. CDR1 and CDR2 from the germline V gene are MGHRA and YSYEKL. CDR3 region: CASSQEVGSNTGELFF. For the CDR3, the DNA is TGCGCCAGCAGCCAAGAAGTAGGCTCCAACACCGGGGAGCTGTTTTTT.

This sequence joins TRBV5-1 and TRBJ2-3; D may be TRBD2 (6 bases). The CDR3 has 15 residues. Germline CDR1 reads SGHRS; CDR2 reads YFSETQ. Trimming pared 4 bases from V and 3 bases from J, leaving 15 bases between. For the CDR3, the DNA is TGCGCCAGCAGCGTTGGAGGGTCAGGGACAGATACGCAGTATTTT. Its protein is CASSVGGSGTDTQYF.

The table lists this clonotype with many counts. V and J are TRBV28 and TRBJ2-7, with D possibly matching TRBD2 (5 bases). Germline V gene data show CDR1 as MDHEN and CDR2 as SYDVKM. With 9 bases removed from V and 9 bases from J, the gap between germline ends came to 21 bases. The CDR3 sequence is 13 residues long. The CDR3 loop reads CASTPGPRGGQYF. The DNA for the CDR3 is TGTGCCAGTACGCCGGGCCCCCGAGGAGGGCAGTACTTC.

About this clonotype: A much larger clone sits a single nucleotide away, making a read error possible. The CDR3 spells CASSPGRATNEKLFF. CDR3 coding DNA: TGTGCCAGCTCACCGGGCAGGGCAACTAATGAAAAACTGTTTTTT. The chain joins TRBV2 to TRBJ1-4; D might be TRBD1 (5 bases). This CDR3 has 15 residues. Trimming pared 8 bases from V and 0 bases from J, leaving 13 bases between. CDR1 SNHLY and CDR2 FYNNEI come from the germline V gene.

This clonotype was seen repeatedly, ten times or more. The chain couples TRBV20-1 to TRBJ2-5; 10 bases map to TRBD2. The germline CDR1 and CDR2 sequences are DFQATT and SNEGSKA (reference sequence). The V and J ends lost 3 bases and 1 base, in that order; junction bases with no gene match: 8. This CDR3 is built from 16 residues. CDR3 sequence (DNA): TGCAGTGCTAGGGAACTAGCGGGATGGGCCCAAGAGACCCAGTACTTC. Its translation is CSARELAGWAQETQYF.